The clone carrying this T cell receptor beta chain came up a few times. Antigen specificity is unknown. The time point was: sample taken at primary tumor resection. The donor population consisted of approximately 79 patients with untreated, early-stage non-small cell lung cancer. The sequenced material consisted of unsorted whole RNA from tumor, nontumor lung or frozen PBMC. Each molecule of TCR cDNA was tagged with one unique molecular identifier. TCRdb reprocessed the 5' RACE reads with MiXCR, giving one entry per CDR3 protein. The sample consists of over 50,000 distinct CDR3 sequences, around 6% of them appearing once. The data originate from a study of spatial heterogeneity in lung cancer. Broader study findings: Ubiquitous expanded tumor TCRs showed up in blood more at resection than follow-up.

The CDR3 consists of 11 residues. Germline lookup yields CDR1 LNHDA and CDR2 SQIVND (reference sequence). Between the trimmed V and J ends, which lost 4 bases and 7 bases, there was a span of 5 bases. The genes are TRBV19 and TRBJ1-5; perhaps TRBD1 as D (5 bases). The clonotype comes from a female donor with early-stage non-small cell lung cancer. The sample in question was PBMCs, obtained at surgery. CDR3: CASSRGQPQHF. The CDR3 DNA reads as TGTGCCAGTAGTAGGGGCCAGCCCCAGCATTTT.